These T cell receptor beta chains were read from a single sample in a study of molecular identifiers for immune sequencing clone quantification. In TCRdb, the PCR reads were re-called with MiXCR into one record per CDR3 protein. The table lists fewer than 350,000 distinct CDR3 sequences, 24% of them singletons. Sequencing was done on a sample of naive CD8+ T cells from blood, with Jurkat cell RNA spiked in. The receptors here all came from a human donor in good health. Some libraries in this study had Jurkat cell RNA spiked in. The CDR3 runs from the conserved cysteine through the conserved F or W.

CDR3 length,V gene,CDR3 protein
16,TRBV4-3,CASSQDRAGAYNEQFF
16,TRBV4-1,CASSQPPNGNTGELFF
16,TRBV19,CASSPRRDQIYNEQFF
16,TRBV6-5,CASSYFTGDSDYGYTF
12,TRBV7-9,CASSTYSDTQYF
13,TRBV7-6,CASSLAGSGEQFF
16,TRBV4-3,CASSLRLARGQETQYF
15,TRBV5-5,CASSLAGTQGETQYF
14,TRBV7-2,CASSIAGSQQPQHF
14,TRBV14,CASSDRQGLQTQYF
15,TRBV9,CASSAKTRSGEKLFF
15,TRBV6-5,CASSYSRGGSDTQYF
15,TRBV20-1,CSARDAGLAAYEQYF
16,TRBV5-5,CASSLAGGHSSYEQYF
17,TRBV7-9,CASQPATGDWDTDTRYF
14,TRBV6-2/TRBV6-3,CASSYWPANTEAFF
14,TRBV27,CASSPCDVQETQYF
14,TRBV15,CATCRDRGNNEQFF
13,TRBV7-8,CASSQQGIHEQFF
13,TRBV28,CASSFLVTGELFF
15,TRBV5-4,CASSFGGGAPDTQYF
13,TRBV9,CASSVAGTYEQYF
18,TRBV5-1,CASSLDRQGLTNTGELFF
13,TRBV11-2,CANLAGSPYEQFF
14,TRBV4-1,CASSQVIGANIQYF
13,TRBV30,CAWSYSSYNEQFF
13,TRBV2,CASSSPNRDEQFF
13,TRBV27,CASGDRLNEKLFF
16,TRBV4-3,CASSQDFGFSGNTIYF
15,TRBV4-1,CASSPPPGHTDTQYF
16,TRBV9,CASSVGGTASTDTQYF
15,TRBV9,CASSVLGTAGEVQYF
17,TRBV5-4,CASSLGYTGGPNTEAFF
16,TRBV4-3,CASSQGSQGARYEQYF
15,TRBV5-5,CASKTGRPSSYEQYF
13,TRBV20-1,CSASPSERYEQYF
13,TRBV29-1,CSVEGGLTGELFF
15,TRBV7-9,CAIETWGRGADTQYF
14,TRBV15,CATSRGTSNQPQHF
13,TRBV6-2/TRBV6-3,CASNPLVGAEQYF
12,TRBV12-3/TRBV12-4,CASRATSDTQYF
15,TRBV19,CASSTGTGPLYEQYF
17,TRBV7-2,CASSISGPSGVTDTQYF
15,TRBV7-9,CARSLERQANTEAFF